A selection of T cell receptor beta chains follows, all from one sample in a study of cytomegalovirus exposure and HLA in healthy donors. Sequencing was performed with immunoSEQ multiplex PCR; in TCRdb, only in-frame clones are kept and a portion is missing. The sample holds about 120,000 clones, about 74% seen once. Source material: PBMCs. Every receptor here comes from a woman aged 35 to 49 in good health and CMV-seropositive. Each CDR3 is given with its conserved first and last residue. The order of the fields is V gene, CDR3 length, clone size, J gene, D gene, CDR3 DNA, CDR3 protein. D genes are given only for firm matches. Rows give clone size only sometimes, using once, few, many, or a class for an expanded clone.

v_call: TRBV6-1
cdr3_length: 15
clone_size: -
j_call: TRBJ2-7
d_call: TRBD1
cdr3_nt: TGTGCCAGCAGTGAAAGATGGGACAGGGGTAACGAGCAGTACTTC
cdr3_aa: CASSERWDRGNEQYF

v_call: TRBV25-1
cdr3_length: 15
clone_size: -
j_call: TRBJ2-2
d_call: TRBD1
cdr3_nt: TGTGCCAGCAGTAGGTCAGGACAGGGGGCCGGGGAGCTGTTTTTT
cdr3_aa: CASSRSGQGAGELFF

v_call: TRBV7-3
cdr3_length: 13
clone_size: -
j_call: TRBJ2-1
d_call: -
cdr3_nt: TGTGCCAGCAGCGCGGACTGGATTTCTGAGCAGTTCTTC
cdr3_aa: CASSADWISEQFF

v_call: TRBV2
cdr3_length: 13
clone_size: few
j_call: TRBJ2-7
d_call: -
cdr3_nt: TGTGCCAGCAGTGAGGACTATAACTACGAGCAGTACTTC
cdr3_aa: CASSEDYNYEQYF

v_call: TRBV6-5
cdr3_length: 14
clone_size: -
j_call: TRBJ2-7
d_call: TRBD2
cdr3_nt: TGTGCCAGCCGTCGCGGGAGGCCCGCCTACGAGCAGTACTTC
cdr3_aa: CASRRGRPAYEQYF

v_call: TRBV10-3
cdr3_length: 16
clone_size: -
j_call: TRBJ2-2
d_call: TRBD1
cdr3_nt: TGTGCCATCAGCCATGGACAGGGGGCTAACACCGGGGAGCTGTTTTTT
cdr3_aa: CAISHGQGANTGELFF

v_call: TRBV5-3
cdr3_length: 13
clone_size: -
j_call: TRBJ1-5
d_call: -
cdr3_nt: TGTGCCAGAGGCCCAGTTAGCAATCAGCCCCAGCATTTT
cdr3_aa: CARGPVSNQPQHF

v_call: TRBV4-2
cdr3_length: 17
clone_size: -
j_call: TRBJ2-7
d_call: TRBD2
cdr3_nt: TGTGCCAGCAGCGTTGGGACTAGCGGGAGGTACCGGGGGGAGCAGTACTTC
cdr3_aa: CASSVGTSGRYRGEQYF

v_call: TRBV6-6
cdr3_length: 16
clone_size: -
j_call: TRBJ2-3
d_call: TRBD2
cdr3_nt: TGTGCCAGCAGTTACTCGACTAGCGGGAGCACAGATACGCAGTATTTT
cdr3_aa: CASSYSTSGSTDTQYF

v_call: TRBV9
cdr3_length: 15
clone_size: -
j_call: TRBJ2-3
d_call: TRBD2
cdr3_nt: TGTGCCAGCAGCTCGACTAGCGGGAGGTCAGATACGCAGTATTTT
cdr3_aa: CASSSTSGRSDTQYF

v_call: TRBV30
cdr3_length: 13
clone_size: -
j_call: TRBJ2-7
d_call: -
cdr3_nt: TGTGCCTGGAGTTGGGGGCAGACCTACGAGCAGTACTTC
cdr3_aa: CAWSWGQTYEQYF

v_call: TRBV6-1
cdr3_length: 16
clone_size: -
j_call: TRBJ2-1
d_call: -
cdr3_nt: TGTGCCAGCAGTGAAGCGTGGGGACAAGACGCTGGTGAGCAGTTCTTC
cdr3_aa: CASSEAWGQDAGEQFF

v_call: TRBV6-5
cdr3_length: 15
clone_size: -
j_call: TRBJ1-1
d_call: -
cdr3_nt: TGTGCCAGCAGGCGGGCGCTGGAGATAGGCACTGAAGCTTTCTTT
cdr3_aa: CASRRALEIGTEAFF

v_call: TRBV6-1
cdr3_length: 14
clone_size: -
j_call: TRBJ1-3
d_call: -
cdr3_nt: TGTGCCAGCAGTGATGGGGAGAGCGGAAACACCATATATTTT
cdr3_aa: CASSDGESGNTIYF

v_call: TRBV9
cdr3_length: 12
clone_size: -
j_call: TRBJ1-2
d_call: -
cdr3_nt: TGTGCCAGCAGCGTAGCGGGATATGGCTACACCTTC
cdr3_aa: CASSVAGYGYTF

v_call: TRBV7-9
cdr3_length: 15
clone_size: once
j_call: TRBJ1-1
d_call: -
cdr3_nt: TGTGCCAGCAGCTTTCAGGGGCCGCTGAACACTGAAGCTTTCTTT
cdr3_aa: CASSFQGPLNTEAFF

v_call: TRBV5-1
cdr3_length: 11
clone_size: -
j_call: TRBJ2-3
d_call: -
cdr3_nt: TGCGCCAGCAGCTTGGCGGATACGCAGTATTTT
cdr3_aa: CASSLADTQYF

v_call: TRBV30
cdr3_length: 14
clone_size: -
j_call: TRBJ2-3
d_call: TRBD2
cdr3_nt: TGTGCCTGGAGTTCTAGCGGGAGAACAGATACGCAGTATTTT
cdr3_aa: CAWSSSGRTDTQYF

v_call: TRBV5-1
cdr3_length: 13
clone_size: -
j_call: TRBJ1-1
d_call: -
cdr3_nt: TGCGCCAGCAGCCAGGGTTCGAACACTGAAGCTTTCTTT
cdr3_aa: CASSQGSNTEAFF

v_call: TRBV2
cdr3_length: 14
clone_size: -
j_call: TRBJ1-6
d_call: -
cdr3_nt: TGTGCCAGCACAGAGGACGGACAAAATTCACCCCTCCACTTT
cdr3_aa: CASTEDGQNSPLHF

v_call: TRBV9
cdr3_length: 14
clone_size: -
j_call: TRBJ1-2
d_call: -
cdr3_nt: TGTGCCAGCACCCTGACGGCGGGCGACTATGGCTACACCTTC
cdr3_aa: CASTLTAGDYGYTF

v_call: TRBV19
cdr3_length: 15
clone_size: -
j_call: TRBJ2-7
d_call: TRBD1
cdr3_nt: TGTGCCAGTACTACCGGGACAGGGGGCACCTACGAGCAGTACTTC
cdr3_aa: CASTTGTGGTYEQYF

v_call: TRBV23-1
cdr3_length: 12
clone_size: once
j_call: TRBJ2-1
d_call: -
cdr3_nt: TGCGCCAGGAGAGTGACTCGACATGAGCAGTTCTTC
cdr3_aa: CARRVTRHEQFF

v_call: TRBV19
cdr3_length: 16
clone_size: few
j_call: TRBJ2-7
d_call: -
cdr3_nt: TGTGCCAGTAGTTCTTGGGGTCAGCGGAGCTCCTACGAGCAGTACTTC
cdr3_aa: CASSSWGQRSSYEQYF

v_call: TRBV29-1
cdr3_length: 11
clone_size: -
j_call: TRBJ2-1
d_call: TRBD1
cdr3_nt: TGCAGCGTAGACAGGGGGAATGAGCAGTTCTTC
cdr3_aa: CSVDRGNEQFF

v_call: TRBV5-6
cdr3_length: 15
clone_size: few
j_call: TRBJ2-2
d_call: TRBD1
cdr3_nt: TGTGCCAGCAGCCTCGGGACAGGGAACACCGGGGAGCTGTTTTTT
cdr3_aa: CASSLGTGNTGELFF

v_call: TRBV14
cdr3_length: 18
clone_size: -
j_call: TRBJ2-2
d_call: -
cdr3_nt: TGTGCCAGCAGCCAAGATCCGGGTTGGTCGAAATACACCGGGGAGCTGTTTTTT
cdr3_aa: CASSQDPGWSKYTGELFF

v_call: TRBV6-1
cdr3_length: 15
clone_size: -
j_call: TRBJ2-7
d_call: -
cdr3_nt: TGTGCCAGCAGTGAGAACGGACAGCTTCCCTACGAGCAGTACTTC
cdr3_aa: CASSENGQLPYEQYF

v_call: TRBV5-1
cdr3_length: 16
clone_size: -
j_call: TRBJ1-6
d_call: -
cdr3_nt: TGCGCCACCCAGTACCGGGGGAGCTCCTATAATTCACCCCTCCACTTT
cdr3_aa: CATQYRGSSYNSPLHF